A single sample is the source of the 27 T cell receptor beta chains below, sequenced in a study of blood T cell repertoires in COVID-19. Here immunoSEQ multiplex PCR was the method, and the copy in TCRdb shows in-frame clones only, minus some. The sample includes 200,000 or so clones, 86% seen only once; the top ten take more than 3.5%. Sequencing was done on a sample of PBMCs or T cells enriched from blood (not recorded which). All receptors come from a woman between 40 and 50 years old with acute COVID-19.

The gene calls are TRBV9 and TRBJ1-2; D remains ambiguous. Germline CDR1 is SGDLS and CDR2 is YYNGEE. CDR3 length: 13 residues. Deletions cut 0 bases from V and 7 bases from J, with 10 bases between. CDR3 in DNA: TGTGCCAGCAGCGTAGGGAGTAGCAGTGGCTACACCTTC. Translated, it gives CASSVGSSSGYTF. The full variable domain, in which reference TRBV9 and TRBJ1-2 provide the parts outside the CDR3, is DSGVTQTPKHLITATGQRVTLRCSPRSGDLSVYWYQQSLDQGLQFLIQYYNGEERAKGNILERFSAQQFPDLHSELNLSSLELGDSALYFCASSVGSSSGYTFGSGTRLTVV.

V and J are TRBV5-8 and TRBJ1-2, with 7 bases aligning to TRBD1. The length of the CDR3 is 13 residues. Germline V lookup: CDR1 SGHTS, CDR2 YDEGEE. V shed 4 bases and J 7 bases; nucleotides not matched to a gene: 7. In DNA form, the CDR3 reads TGTGCCAGCAGCCTACAGGGGCGTGGTGGCTACACCTTC. Translating it yields CASSLQGRGGYTF.

This chain links TRBV27 with TRBJ1-2; D perhaps matches TRBD1 (6 bases). Germline V gene sequence: CDR1 MNHEY, CDR2 SMNVEV (reference sequence). The CDR3 has 14 amino acids. V gave up 5 bases and J gave up 2 bases, with 12 bases separating them. The CDR3 protein is CASSRGGPNYGYTF. The CDR3 coding sequence is TGTGCCAGCAGTCGGGGGGGGCCGAACTATGGCTACACCTTC.

The chain joins TRBV6-5 to TRBJ1-5; 7 bases agree with TRBD1. J gave up 4 bases and V 8 bases, and 8 bases lay outside the gene matches. CDR3 length: 14 amino acids. Germline V gene sequence: CDR1 MNHEY, CDR2 SVGAGI. The CDR3 reads CASRPGQLNQPQHF. In nucleotides, the CDR3 is TGTGCCAGCCGCCCGGGACAGTTAAATCAGCCCCAGCATTTT.

This clone appeared once. The rearrangement uses TRBV29-1 and TRBJ2-3; 7 bases match TRBD1. The V and J ends lost 1 base and 5 bases, in that order; junction bases with no gene match: 6. CDR3 length: 14 residues. Germline V gene lookup returns CDR1 SQVTM and CDR2 ANQGSEA. CDR3 loop: CSVEGSGGVDTQYF. DNA of the CDR3: TGCAGCGTTGAAGGCTCAGGGGGAGTAGATACGCAGTATTTT.

The table lists this clone with a few counts. The V and J genes are TRBV19 and TRBJ2-2, with TRBD2 identical over 8 bases. Per germline, CDR1 LNHDA and CDR2 SQIVND (reference sequence). V lost 7 bases, J lost 6 bases, and 10 bases stayed unmatched. The CDR3 has 15 residues. CDR3 bases: TGTGCCAGTACTCGGGAGGGGTCCGTTCCCGGGGAGCTGTTTTTT. The encoded protein is CASTREGSVPGELFF. Full variable domain (rest looked up from reference TRBV19 and TRBJ2-2): DGGITQSPKYLFRKEGQNVTLSCEQNLNHDAMYWYRQDPGQGLRLIYYSQIVNDFQKGDIAEGYSVSREKKESFPLTVTSAQKNPTAFYLCASTREGSVPGELFFGEGSRLTVL.

This clone was seen a handful of times. V usage is TRBV6-4 and J usage is TRBJ2-3; D might be TRBD2 (5 bases). CDR1 is MRHNA, CDR2 SNTAGT, per germline. CDR3 length equals 16 residues. The germline V and J ends were trimmed by 0 bases and 0 bases, with 10 bases remaining between them. For the CDR3, the DNA is TGTGCCAGCAGTGACTCGAGGTCGGGGAGCACAGATACGCAGTATTTT. Its translation is CASSDSRSGSTDTQYF.

The rearrangement uses TRBV19 and TRBJ2-3; TRBD1 is a possible D gene (6 bases). The germline V and J ends were trimmed by 5 bases and 3 bases, with 15 bases remaining between them. The CDR3 runs to 15 residues. The germline V gene encodes CDR1 LNHDA and CDR2 SQIVND (reference sequence). DNA for the CDR3: TGTGCCAGTAGTCAGGCAGGGGTCTGGACAGATACGCAGTATTTT. Protein: CASSQAGVWTDTQYF.

This clone was picked up one time. The chain couples TRBV5-8 to TRBJ1-3, with 7 positions matching TRBD1. CDR3 length equals 20 residues. Trimming took 4 bases from V and 0 from J; bases not matched to a gene: 19. Germline V CDR1 and CDR2: SGHTS, YDEGEE. CDR3 loop: CASSPTYRGTTGISGNTIYF. In nucleotides, the CDR3 is TGTGCCAGCAGCCCGACTTACAGGGGAACCACGGGAATCTCTGGAAACACCATATATTTT.

The sample holds one count of this clone. V and J are TRBV5-1 and TRBJ2-1, with 9 bases lining up with TRBD2. CDR3 length: 19 amino acids. J was trimmed by 6 bases and V by 8 bases; bases with no gene match: 24. Per the germline V gene, CDR1 is SGHRS and CDR2 is YFSETQ. The CDR3 loop reads CASSQVAGVLRSRGNEQFF. The CDR3, as DNA: TGCGCCAGTTCCCAGGTAGCGGGGGTGCTAAGGAGTAGAGGCAATGAGCAGTTCTTC.

The chain employs TRBV6-4 and TRBJ2-3, with a tentative D call TRBD2 (7 bases). Germline CDR1 and CDR2: MRHNA and SNTAGT. Between the trimmed V and J ends, which lost 5 bases and 3 bases, there was a span of 15 bases. The CDR3 is made up of 15 amino acids. The CDR3 sequence is CASSLRGGETDTQYF. The CDR3 coding sequence is TGTGCCAGCAGTTTGAGGGGGGGCGAGACAGATACGCAGTATTTT.

This CDR3 reads CASRTGGPYNSPLHF. CDR3 in DNA: TGTGCCTCTCGGACAGGGGGCCCCTATAATTCACCCCTCCACTTT. The J gene is TRBJ1-6, the V gene TRBV30, with 11 bases lining up with TRBD1. This CDR3 spans 15 amino acids. Per germline, CDR1 GTSNPN and CDR2 SVGIG (reference sequence). With V trimmed by 7 bases and J by 2 bases, 4 bases remained unmatched.

The chain carries TRBV7-2 and TRBJ1-3; D may be TRBD1 (5 bases). Trimming took off 4 bases at V and 4 bases at J, with 17 bases between the two ends. The CDR3 has 16 amino acids. The V gene's germline CDR1 is SGHTA and CDR2 FQGNSA. CDR3 protein: CASSSFPADSGNTIYF. Here the CDR3 DNA reads TGTGCCAGCAGCTCTTTCCCTGCCGACAGCGGAAACACCATATATTTT.

CDR3 sequence (DNA): TGCAGTGCCAGTGGACAGGGCCAAGAGACCCAGTACTTC. It translates to CSASGQGQETQYF. The chain carries TRBV20-1 and TRBJ2-5; 8 bases match TRBD1. With V trimmed by 6 bases and J by 1 base, 4 bases remained unmatched. CDR3 length: 13 residues. The V gene's germline CDR1 is DFQATT and CDR2 SNEGSKA (reference sequence).

The genes are TRBV9 and TRBJ2-2; D unclear. Germline V gene lookup returns CDR1 SGDLS and CDR2 YYNGEE. Trimming cost V 2 bases and J 0 bases, with 8 bases left between them. The CDR3 is made up of 15 amino acids. CDR3 sequence: CASSVGSTNTGELFF. In DNA form, the CDR3 reads TGTGCCAGCAGCGTTGGTAGTACGAACACCGGGGAGCTGTTTTTT.

This chain uses TRBV5-8 with TRBJ1-2; TRBD1 might be the D (5 bases). This CDR3 spans 13 amino acids. Trimming took off 7 bases at V and 4 bases at J, with 14 bases between the two ends. Germline lookup yields CDR1 SGHTS and CDR2 YDEGEE. The CDR3 loop reads CASGKWTSYGYTF. The CDR3 DNA reads as TGTGCCAGCGGGAAGTGGACAAGCTATGGCTACACCTTC.

The genes are TRBV5-5 and TRBJ1-4, with 9 bases fitting TRBD1. Trimming cost V 4 bases and J 7 bases; bases outside gene matches: 20. Germline CDR1 SGHKS, CDR2 YYEKEE (reference sequence). The CDR3 is 19 amino acids. The CDR3 here is CASSRAIGTGLVSGEKLFF. CDR3 in DNA: TGTGCCAGCAGCCGGGCTATTGGGACAGGGTTGGTTTCCGGTGAAAAACTGTTTTTT.

This chain connects TRBV24-1 to TRBJ1-2, with a possible D match to TRBD1 (6 bases). The CDR3 runs 11 residues. The V end was cut by 10 bases, the J end by 7 bases, with 12 bases between. The germline V gene has CDR1 KGHDR and CDR2 SFDVKD. The chain's CDR3 is CATGHLLGYTF. The CDR3 DNA reads as TGTGCCACGGGACACCTTCTTGGCTACACCTTC.

The chain is built from TRBV27 and TRBJ2-3; 7 bases map to TRBD2. Trimming cost V 6 bases and J 3 bases; bases outside gene matches: 9. The CDR3 is made up of 15 amino acids. CDR1 and CDR2 (germline): MNHEY, SMNVEV (reference sequence). CDR3: CASSLPMGGTDTQYF. CDR3 sequence (DNA): TGTGCCAGCAGCCTCCCGATGGGGGGGACAGATACGCAGTATTTT.

As concerns this clone: Other nucleotide sequences in the sample specify the same CDR3. The chain's CDR3 is CASSRLAVHNEQFF. The CDR3 nucleotides are TGTGCCAGCAGTAGACTAGCGGTCCATAATGAGCAGTTCTTC. The rearrangement joins TRBV2 to TRBJ2-1, with TRBD2 identical over 9 bases. The V gene's germline CDR1 is SNHLY and CDR2 FYNNEI. The J segment lost 7 bases and the V segment lost 5 bases, leaving 6 bases of the junction unmatched. CDR3 length: 14 amino acids.

V is TRBV9 and J is TRBJ1-2, with D maybe TRBD1 (5 bases). The V end was cut by 0 bases, the J end by 0 bases, with 18 bases between. Germline values: CDR1 SGDLS, CDR2 YYNGEE. This CDR3 comprises 18 residues. CDR3 amino acids: CASSVDQGSYVPNYGYTF. The CDR3 DNA follows: TGTGCCAGCAGCGTAGATCAGGGATCGTACGTTCCTAACTATGGCTACACCTTC.

The CDR3 region is CACSPGGLNTEAFF. CDR3 bases: TGTGCCTGTTCTCCGGGTGGGTTGAACACTGAAGCTTTCTTT. The chain couples TRBV30 to TRBJ1-1; D is unresolved. CDR1 GTSNPN and CDR2 SVGIG come from the germline V gene (reference sequence). The CDR3 has 14 residues. Trimming left V 6 bases short and J 0 bases short, with 14 bases between.

The chain carries TRBV7-2 and TRBJ1-5, with 7 bases matching TRBD1. The germline V gene encodes CDR1 SGHTA and CDR2 FQGNSA. The CDR3 runs to 15 residues. V lost 2 bases to trimming and J lost 3 bases; unmatched junction nucleotides: 4. Written as DNA, the CDR3 is TGTGCCAGCAGCTTAAGGGGACAGCTCAATCAGCCCCAGCATTTT. This codes for CASSLRGQLNQPQHF.

The chain links TRBV11-2 to TRBJ2-7; TRBD1 agrees at 7 bases. Germline V CDR1 and CDR2: SGHAT, FQNNGV. CDR3 size: 12 residues. With V trimmed by 5 bases and J by 7 bases, 5 bases remained unmatched. As DNA, the CDR3 is TGTGCCAGCAGCCCCAACAGGGGAGAGCAGTACGTC. It is translated as CASSPNRGEQYV.

V gene TRBV4-1 combines with J gene TRBJ2-7; 7 bases are shared with TRBD1. There are 13 residues in the CDR3. J lost 5 bases, V lost 4 bases, and 5 bases had no gene match. In germline, CDR1 is MGHRA, CDR2 YSYEKL. CDR3 DNA: TGCGCCAGCAGCCGCACAGGGGAGCACGAGCAGTACGTC. The encoded protein is CASSRTGEHEQYV.

The CDR3 is CASSPRGKRGLPPADTQYF. The CDR3 DNA reads as TGTGCCAGTAGTCCCCGGGGGAAGCGGGGGTTACCCCCAGCGGATACGCAGTATTTT. This chain connects TRBV19 to TRBJ2-3; 8 positions match TRBD2. Germline lookup yields CDR1 LNHDA and CDR2 SQIVND (reference sequence). The CDR3 has 19 amino acids. V trimming: 5 bases; J trimming: 6 bases; junction bases outside the gene matches: 22.

This chain uses TRBV5-1 with TRBJ1-1, with D tentatively TRBD1 (5 bases). The CDR3 has 14 amino acids. V shed 0 bases and J shed 3 bases, with 9 bases lying between them. Germline-derived CDR1 and CDR2 are SGHRS and YFSETQ. CDR3 nucleotide sequence: TGCGCCAGCAGCTTGGGGGGCTGGGACACTGAAGCTTTCTTT. Translation: CASSLGGWDTEAFF.